One and the same sample provided the 20 T cell receptor beta chains below, sequenced in a study of cytomegalovirus exposure and HLA in healthy donors. Primers for the PCR totalled 60 Vbeta and 13 Jbeta. The data were produced by immunoSEQ multiplex PCR, yet TCRdb's version contains in-frame clones alone and is incomplete. Of 150,000 to 200,000 clones in the sample, around 87% are singletons; the top ten hold 1.5% to 2%. The sample taken for sequencing was PBMCs. Receptor source: a woman under 30 in good health and CMV-seronegative.

This clone was seen just once. V and J are TRBV5-4 and TRBJ2-5; D possibly corresponds to TRBD2 (6 bases). The germline gives CDR1 SGHNT, CDR2 YYREEE (reference sequence). The CDR3 has 14 residues. V was pared by 4 bases and J by 1 base, with 11 bases between. The DNA of the CDR3 is TGTGCCAGCAGCCTGTCCGGGGGCCAAGAGACCCAGTACTTC. It encodes CASSLSGGQETQYF.

Here the CDR3 reads CASSYRDRDFEKLFF. The CDR3 region has the DNA TGTGCCAGCAGTTACCGGGACAGGGATTTTGAAAAACTGTTTTTT. The chain combines TRBV6-5 with TRBJ1-4; 9 nucleotides match TRBD1. V shed 2 bases and J 7 bases; nucleotides not matched to a gene: 5. Germline V gives CDR1 MNHEY, CDR2 SVGAGI. The CDR3 length is 15 residues.

This chain uses TRBV4-1 with TRBJ1-1; 8 nucleotides match TRBD1. Per germline, CDR1 MGHRA and CDR2 YSYEKL. This CDR3 spans 14 amino acids. With V trimmed by 1 base and J by 7 bases, 5 bases remained unmatched. CDR3: CASSQGTGGNEAFF. The DNA for the CDR3 is TGCGCCAGCAGCCAAGGCACAGGGGGGAATGAAGCTTTCTTT.

V gene TRBV30 combines with J gene TRBJ2-5, with 7 positions matching TRBD2. The CDR3 contains 11 residues. The germline V gene encodes CDR1 GTSNPN and CDR2 SVGIG (reference sequence). J lost 5 bases, V lost 5 bases, and 2 bases had no gene match. In nucleotides, the CDR3 is TGTGCCTGGTCCGGGGGGGAGACCCAGTACTTC. Protein product: CAWSGGETQYF.

This chain joins TRBV15 and TRBJ1-6; 8 bases are a match to TRBD1. Germline values: CDR1 LNHNV, CDR2 YYDKDF (reference sequence). Unmatched junction bases numbered 7, after V lost 5 bases and J lost 10 bases. The CDR3 runs 14 residues. CDR3 coding DNA: TGTGCCACCAGCGAAGGGCAGGGGGCCTCACCCCTCCACTTT. This encodes CATSEGQGASPLHF.

The V gene is TRBV2, the J gene TRBJ2-7, with 11 positions matching TRBD2. The germline V gene has CDR1 SNHLY and CDR2 FYNNEI. Unmatched junction bases numbered 11, after V lost 1 base and J lost 0 bases. The CDR3 contains 19 residues. CDR3 region: CASSEDLGLAVPSSYEQYF. The CDR3, as DNA: TGTGCCAGCAGTGAAGATCTGGGACTAGCGGTCCCAAGCTCCTACGAGCAGTACTTC. Filled out from reference TRBV2 and TRBJ2-7, the complete variable domain reads EPEVTQTPSHQVTQMGQEVILRCVPISNHLYFYWYRQILGQKVEFLVSFYNNEISEKSEIFDDQFSVERPDGSNFTLKIRSTKLEDSAMYFCASSEDLGLAVPSSYEQYFGPGTRLTVT.

The J gene is TRBJ1-3, the V gene TRBV15, with D maybe TRBD1 (5 bases). CDR3 length: 15 amino acids. Trimming took off 1 base at V and 4 bases at J, with 11 bases between the two ends. The germline V gene has CDR1 LNHNV and CDR2 YYDKDF (reference sequence). CDR3 bases: TGTGCCACCAGCAGAGGGGGGACTGGGGGAAACACCATATATTTT. Translated: CATSRGGTGGNTIYF.

The table lists this clone with a count of one. This rearrangement joins TRBV5-1 to TRBJ1-1; no reliable D call. This CDR3 has 13 amino acids. Looked up from germline, CDR1 is SGHRS and CDR2 is YFSETQ. Trimming left V 4 bases short and J 1 base short, with 8 bases between. Here the CDR3 DNA reads TGCGCCAGCAGCGACACGAGGAACACTGAAGCTTTCTTT. Protein product: CASSDTRNTEAFF.

This clone appeared a few times. The V gene is TRBV18, the J gene TRBJ1-1; D is ambiguous. Germline-derived CDR1 and CDR2 are KGHSH and LQKENI. The ends were cut back, 3 bases at V and 10 bases at J, with 18 bases in the middle. CDR3 size: 14 residues. The CDR3 DNA sequence: TGTGCCAGCTCACCGAGAGACTCCTACGTCGGAGCTTTCTTT. It yields the protein CASSPRDSYVGAFF.

V and J are TRBV30 and TRBJ2-1; 7 bases line up with TRBD2. Germline values: CDR1 GTSNPN, CDR2 SVGIG (reference sequence). The CDR3 extends over 16 amino acids. V was clipped by 4 bases and J by 5 bases; unmatched bases: 14. The CDR3 region is CAWTQKAAGPNNEQFF. The DNA of the CDR3 is TGTGCCTGGACCCAGAAGGCAGCGGGACCAAACAATGAGCAGTTCTTC. The complete variable domain, with remaining parts taken from reference TRBV30 and TRBJ2-1, reads SQTIHQWPATLVQPVGSPLSLECTVEGTSNPNLYWYRQAAGRGLQLLFYSVGIGQISSEVPQNLSASRPQDRQFILSSKKLLLSDSGFYLCAWTQKAAGPNNEQFFGPGTRLTVL.

This chain connects TRBV5-1 to TRBJ1-5; tentatively, D is TRBD1 (5 bases). Trimming left V 0 bases short and J 2 bases short, with 12 bases between. Germline V gene data show CDR1 as SGHRS and CDR2 as YFSETQ. The CDR3 has 16 residues. The CDR3 region is CASSLGAGMGNQPQHF. The CDR3 DNA follows: TGCGCCAGCAGCTTGGGGGCAGGGATGGGCAATCAGCCCCAGCATTTT.

This chain uses TRBV10-2 with TRBJ2-7, with 10 bases identical to TRBD2. CDR1 is WSHSY, CDR2 SAAADI, per germline. V gave up 8 bases and J gave up 3 bases; unmatched junction bases: 10. The CDR3 runs 15 residues. This CDR3 reads CASSTVGTSDYEQYF. The DNA of the CDR3 is TGCGCCAGCTCCACCGTGGGGACTAGCGACTACGAGCAGTACTTC.

The chain recombines TRBV11-3 with TRBJ2-1, with 8 positions matching TRBD2. J was trimmed by 0 bases and V by 5 bases; bases with no gene match: 15. CDR1 is SGHNT, CDR2 YENEEA, per germline. CDR3 length: 19 amino acids. For the CDR3, the DNA is TGTGCCAGCAGCCCTCGGACTAGCTCGGGCCGGAGCTCCTACAATGAGCAGTTCTTC. Translated: CASSPRTSSGRSSYNEQFF.

Regarding this clone: Mismatch with germline at one junction end may stem from a read error. This chain connects TRBV19 to TRBJ1-5; 7 nucleotides agree with TRBD1. The CDR3 contains 13 residues. Germline loops: CDR1 LNHDA, CDR2 SQIVND (reference sequence). CDR3 sequence: CTSRIPGGQPQHF. The CDR3 DNA reads TGTACCAGTAGGATTCCAGGGGGTCAGCCCCAGCATTTT. The full variable domain, its missing parts supplied by reference TRBV19 and TRBJ1-5, is DGGITQSPKYLFRKEGQNVTLSCEQNLNHDAMYWYRQDPGQGLRLIYYSQIVNDFQKGDIAEGYSVSREKKESFPLTVTSAQKNPTAFYLCTSRIPGGQPQHFGDGTRLSIL.

This clone was found once. One junction end does not reproduce the germline sequence, and a read error may be involved. This specimen includes other DNA sequences encoding the same CDR3. The rearrangement links TRBV5-4 to TRBJ2-7, with D perhaps TRBD2 (7 bases). The V gene's germline CDR1 is SGHNT and CDR2 YYREEE (reference sequence). The CDR3 is 14 amino acids. The CDR3 sequence: CASSLAGGGYEQYF. As DNA, the CDR3 is TGTGCCAGCAGCTTGGCTGGCGGGGGCTACGAGCAGTACTTT. Combining the CDR3 with reference TRBV5-4 and TRBJ2-7 gives the whole variable domain ETGVTQSPTHLIKTRGQQVTLRCSSQSGHNTVSWYQQALGQGPQFIFQYYREEENGRGNFPPRFSGLQFPNYSSELNVNALELDDSALYLCASSLAGGGYEQYFGPGTRLTVT.

V and J are TRBV11-2 and TRBJ2-5, with 11 bases aligning to TRBD2. Germline-derived CDR1 and CDR2 are SGHAT and FQNNGV. The CDR3 has 18 amino acids. J gave up 4 bases and V 0 bases, and 10 bases lay outside the gene matches. This CDR3 is CASSLDRWTSGLRETQYF. CDR3 coding DNA: TGTGCCAGCAGCTTAGATCGGTGGACTAGCGGGCTAAGAGAGACCCAGTACTTC.

The CDR3, as DNA: TGTGCCAGCTCACCGGGACAGGGAGATAGCAATCAGCCCCAGCATTTT. Its protein is CASSPGQGDSNQPQHF. The J gene is TRBJ1-5, the V gene TRBV18; 9 bases fit TRBD1. With 3 bases clipped from V and 0 bases from J, the junction kept 3 bases outside the gene matches. Germline CDR1 reads KGHSH; CDR2 reads LQKENI. The CDR3 is 16 amino acids.

This chain uses TRBV14 with TRBJ2-1; 8 bases fit TRBD2. Germline CDR1 SGHDN, CDR2 FVKESK. V was clipped by 1 base and J by 10 bases; unmatched bases: 12. This CDR3 region has 16 residues. The DNA of the CDR3 is TGTGCCAGCAGCCAAGCCTTGGGCGGGGGGCTCTCGGAGCAGTTCTTC. This encodes CASSQALGGGLSEQFF.

V and J are TRBV29-1 and TRBJ2-5; D is unresolved. Trimming cost V 8 bases and J 5 bases, with 9 bases left between them. The CDR3 runs 10 residues. Per germline, CDR1 SQVTM and CDR2 ANQGSEA. The CDR3 loop reads CSLGMETQYF. The DNA for the CDR3 is TGCAGCCTAGGTATGGAGACCCAGTACTTC.

This chain uses TRBV9 with TRBJ2-3; 14 bases match TRBD2. V trimming: 0 bases; J trimming: 3 bases; junction bases outside the gene matches: 6. This CDR3 has 18 amino acids. Germline CDR1 is SGDLS and CDR2 is YYNGEE. CDR3 nucleotides: TGTGCCAGCAGCGTAGCTCGGACTAGCGGGGGGATGACAGATACGCAGTATTTT. Its protein product is CASSVARTSGGMTDTQYF.